The T cell receptor (beta chain) under discussion was sequenced for a study of T cell repertoires in cytomegalovirus infection. The CDR3 runs 15 residues. Germline CDR1 is SGHTA and CDR2 is FQGNSA. The junction had 4 bases not matched to a gene; V was cut back by 6 bases and J by 1 base. For this clonotype: No antigen is known for it.

TCRdb ran MiXCR on the reads and lists one entry per CDR3 protein. The sample contains about half a million distinct CDR3 sequences, around a third of which appear only once. The chain is built from TRBV7-2 and TRBJ2-3, with 10 bases lining up with TRBD1. This sample comprised cultured PBMCs, obtained from culture after CMV antigen stimulation. The TCR comes from a human donor in good health (CMV status not recorded). Some clones in this sample may be carry-over from other donors' samples. This CDR3 reads CASRRGTGGTDTQYF. Written as DNA, the CDR3 is TGTGCCAGCAGAAGGGGGACAGGGGGCACAGATACGCAGTATTTT.